Each of the 22 T cell receptor beta chains below was sequenced from the same sample in a study of cytomegalovirus exposure and HLA in healthy donors. The PCR used 60 Vbeta and 13 Jbeta primers. Libraries were prepared by immunoSEQ multiplex PCR; TCRdb keeps only in-frame clonotypes and omits some of them. Among roughly 150,000 clones listed, approximately 82% were seen once. The sample consisted of PBMCs. Receptor source: a woman in her 50s in good health and CMV-seropositive.

CDR3 nucleotides: TGTGCCTCTGGGACTAGCGGGGTACGGATCACCGGGGAGCTGTTTTTT. It translates to CASGTSGVRITGELFF. The chain uses TRBV19 and TRBJ2-2; the match to TRBD2 covers 13 bases. In germline, CDR1 is LNHDA, CDR2 SQIVND (reference sequence). Germline trimming cut 11 bases from V and 4 bases from J; bases unmatched to any gene: 10. CDR3 length: 16 residues.

This chain connects TRBV19 to TRBJ1-3; weak D call: TRBD1 (6 bases). Germline values: CDR1 LNHDA, CDR2 SQIVND (reference sequence). This CDR3 region has 13 residues. The ends were cut back, 7 bases at V and 0 bases at J, with 7 bases in the middle. The CDR3 reads CASMDSSGNTIYF. Here the CDR3 DNA reads TGTGCCAGTATGGACAGCTCTGGAAACACCATATATTTT. The whole variable domain, remainder taken from reference TRBV19 and TRBJ1-3, is DGGITQSPKYLFRKEGQNVTLSCEQNLNHDAMYWYRQDPGQGLRLIYYSQIVNDFQKGDIAEGYSVSREKKESFPLTVTSAQKNPTAFYLCASMDSSGNTIYFGEGSWLTVV.

The chain links TRBV27 to TRBJ1-2, with TRBD1 matching 9 bases. The CDR3 is made up of 17 amino acids. Germline CDR1 reads MNHEY; CDR2 reads SMNVEV (reference sequence). V lost 5 bases to trimming and J lost 8 bases; unmatched junction nucleotides: 18. CDR3 DNA: TGTGCCAGCAGTGATGATGCTGGACAGGGGACGTATAAAGGCTACACCTTC. This translates into CASSDDAGQGTYKGYTF.

The genes are TRBV7-9 and TRBJ1-2, with TRBD1 matching 7 bases. CDR3 length: 14 amino acids. Per germline, CDR1 SEHNR and CDR2 FQNEAQ (reference sequence). V dropped 4 bases and J dropped 4; count of bases not matched to a gene: 6. CDR3 nucleotides: TGTGCCAGCAGCTCGGGACAGAGTTTCTATGGCTACACCTTC. This encodes CASSSGQSFYGYTF.

This clone has at least ten counts. The V gene is TRBV4-3, the J gene TRBJ2-7; 7 nucleotides agree with TRBD1. Germline trimming cut 0 bases from V and 3 bases from J; bases unmatched to any gene: 2. The CDR3 length is 14 residues. The V gene's germline CDR1 is LGHNA and CDR2 YSLEER. This chain's CDR3 is CASSQDNRGYEQYF. In DNA, the CDR3 is TGCGCCAGCAGCCAAGATAACAGGGGCTACGAGCAGTACTTC.

The V gene is TRBV6-1, the J gene TRBJ1-3, with 9 bases matching TRBD1. Trimming cost V 6 bases and J 4 bases; bases outside gene matches: 7. Germline V gives CDR1 MNHNS, CDR2 SASEGT. This CDR3 region has 15 residues. CDR3 amino acids: CASRVGQGLGNTIYF. The CDR3 nucleotides read TGTGCCAGCAGGGTCGGACAGGGGCTAGGAAACACCATATATTTT.

The V gene is TRBV2, the J gene TRBJ1-5; D is possibly TRBD1 (6 bases). Looked up from germline, CDR1 is SNHLY and CDR2 is FYNNEI. This CDR3 has 14 amino acids. V was shortened by 5 bases and J by 4 bases, with 12 bases between the two germline ends. DNA for the CDR3: TGTGCCAGCAGTACGAACAGGGTGAATCAGCCCCAGCATTTT. Translated: CASSTNRVNQPQHF. Full variable domain (rest looked up from reference TRBV2 and TRBJ1-5): EPEVTQTPSHQVTQMGQEVILRCVPISNHLYFYWYRQILGQKVEFLVSFYNNEISEKSEIFDDQFSVERPDGSNFTLKIRSTKLEDSAMYFCASSTNRVNQPQHFGDGTRLSIL.

This clone was counted a single time. The rearrangement links TRBV11-2 to TRBJ2-7; 8 bases align to TRBD2. Trimming at V came to 5 bases and at J to 0 bases, leaving 6 bases not matched to a gene. CDR1 and CDR2 (germline): SGHAT, FQNNGV. The CDR3 is 15 amino acids. CDR3: CASSRISGNSYEQYF. The CDR3 DNA reads as TGTGCCAGCAGCCGGATTAGCGGGAACTCCTACGAGCAGTACTTC.

V and J are TRBV19 and TRBJ1-1; 9 positions match TRBD1. V gave up 7 bases and J gave up 0 bases; unmatched junction bases: 6. From germline, CDR1 is LNHDA and CDR2 SQIVND (reference sequence). The CDR3 length is 15 residues. CDR3 sequence reads: CASTPGQGMNTEAFF. CDR3 sequence (DNA): TGTGCCAGTACCCCGGGACAGGGCATGAACACTGAAGCTTTCTTT.

The chain has TRBV30 and TRBJ1-1; 7 positions match TRBD1. The junction had 9 bases not matched to a gene; V was cut back by 5 bases and J by 12 bases. CDR1 is GTSNPN and CDR2 is SVGIG in the germline V gene (reference sequence). This CDR3 comprises 11 residues. This CDR3 reads CAWLDRSKTFF. CDR3 sequence (DNA): TGTGCCTGGTTGGACAGGAGTAAAACTTTCTTT. The full variable domain, in which reference TRBV30 and TRBJ1-1 provide the parts outside the CDR3, is SQTIHQWPATLVQPVGSPLSLECTVEGTSNPNLYWYRQAAGRGLQLLFYSVGIGQISSEVPQNLSASRPQDRQFILSSKKLLLSDSGFYLCAWLDRSKTFFGQGTRLTVV.

The CDR3 here is CASSIPGQGYGYTF. The CDR3 DNA is TGTGCCAGTAGTATACCGGGACAGGGGTATGGCTACACCTTC. The chain is built from TRBV19 and TRBJ1-2; 10 bases match TRBD1. J was trimmed by 5 bases and V by 2 bases; bases with no gene match: 2. There are 14 residues in the CDR3. From germline, CDR1 is LNHDA and CDR2 SQIVND (reference sequence).

V gene TRBV5-1 combines with J gene TRBJ1-1; no firm D call. Between the trimmed V and J ends, which lost 2 bases and 1 base, there was a span of 15 bases. The CDR3 is made up of 16 amino acids. Per germline, CDR1 SGHRS and CDR2 YFSETQ. CDR3 sequence: CASSFLPSLTNTEAFF. In DNA form, the CDR3 reads TGCGCCAGCAGCTTTTTACCTTCCCTAACGAACACTGAAGCTTTCTTT.

CDR3 DNA sequence: TGTGCCAGCAGTTACCAGACGGGCACTGAAGCTTTCTTT. Its translation: CASSYQTGTEAFF. The V and J genes are TRBV6-5 and TRBJ1-1; D gene unclear. Germline V gives CDR1 MNHEY, CDR2 SVGAGI. The CDR3 is 13 amino acids. The ends were cut back, 2 bases at V and 4 bases at J, with 8 bases in the middle.

V is TRBV11-2 and J is TRBJ1-2, with a weak D call TRBD1 (5 bases). Trimming stripped 3 bases from V and 8 bases from J, with 13 bases between. This CDR3 spans 13 amino acids. Per the germline V gene, CDR1 is SGHAT and CDR2 is FQNNGV. In DNA form, the CDR3 reads TGTGCCAGCAGCTTCGGGCAGGGTGGCGGCTACACCTTC. Its protein product is CASSFGQGGGYTF.

The rearrangement joins TRBV5-1 to TRBJ2-6; D possibly corresponds to TRBD1 (6 bases). Germline V CDR1 and CDR2: SGHRS, YFSETQ. The CDR3 length is 16 residues. The V end lost 4 bases, the J end lost 0 bases, and 11 bases lay between the germline ends. The DNA for the CDR3 is TGCGCCAGCAGCCAGGGGCGCGTCTCTGGGGCCAACGTCCTGACTTTC. It translates to CASSQGRVSGANVLTF.

The rearrangement links TRBV18 to TRBJ2-3, with 7 bases matching TRBD2. The CDR3 runs to 16 residues. Germline V lookup: CDR1 KGHSH, CDR2 LQKENI. Losses at the gene ends were 4 bases for V and 3 bases for J; bases not matched to a gene: 10. The CDR3 sequence: CASSQYTTSPTDTQYF. The DNA of the CDR3 is TGTGCCAGCTCACAATACACGACTAGCCCTACAGATACGCAGTATTTT.

The rearrangement links TRBV21-1 to TRBJ2-2; the table's D call, TRBD1, has no DNA check behind it. TRBV21-1 is shown as a pseudogene. This CDR3 has 16 residues. The CDR3 region is CASSKDTDSRTGELFF. Here the CDR3 DNA reads TGTGCCAGCAGCAAAGATACGGACAGCAGAACCGGGGAGCTGTTTTTT.

This clone was seen only a few times. The chain joins TRBV7-9 to TRBJ1-1; maybe TRBD1 (6 bases). Per germline, CDR1 SEHNR and CDR2 FQNEAQ (reference sequence). This CDR3 is built from 19 residues. V lost 4 bases and J 2 bases, leaving 26 bases between the germline ends. CDR3 amino acids: CASSSSLPNREGPNTEAFF. The CDR3 DNA is TGTGCCAGCAGCTCCTCACTACCTAACAGGGAAGGCCCCAACACTGAAGCTTTCTTT.

The J gene is TRBJ1-6, the V gene TRBV14, with TRBD1 as a possible D gene (6 bases). CDR1 and CDR2 from the germline V gene are SGHDN and FVKESK. V was clipped by 4 bases and J by 7 bases, with 11 bases between them. This CDR3 contains 14 residues. CDR3 residues: CASSPRQGNSPLHF. For the CDR3, the DNA is TGTGCCAGCAGCCCGAGGCAGGGGAATTCACCCCTCCACTTT.

The chain carries TRBV7-8 and TRBJ2-3; 8 bases agree with TRBD2. Germline lookup yields CDR1 SGHVS and CDR2 FQNEAQ. CDR3 length: 14 amino acids. Trimming took 1 base from V and 5 from J; bases not matched to a gene: 2. The CDR3 DNA is TGTGCCAGCAGCTTAGTCGGGGGGGAAGATACGCAGTATTTT. Translated, it gives CASSLVGGEDTQYF.

This clone was counted once. The V gene is TRBV4-1, the J gene TRBJ2-1; D uncertain. This CDR3 comprises 15 residues. The germline gives CDR1 MGHRA, CDR2 YSYEKL. Trimming pared 2 bases from V and 0 bases from J, leaving 8 bases between. The CDR3 region is CASSQSSSSYNEQFF. In DNA form, the CDR3 reads TGCGCCAGCAGCCAATCCTCCAGCTCCTACAATGAGCAGTTCTTC.

In this sample, this clone turned up a few times. This chain joins TRBV5-1 and TRBJ2-7; TRBD1 matches 7 bases. V trimming: 3 bases; J trimming: 4 bases; junction bases outside the gene matches: 13. CDR1 is SGHRS, CDR2 YFSETQ, per germline. The CDR3 has 16 amino acids. DNA for the CDR3: TGCGCCAGCAGCTGGGTCCCGGGACAGTCAACTTACGAGCAGTACTTC. Its translation: CASSWVPGQSTYEQYF.